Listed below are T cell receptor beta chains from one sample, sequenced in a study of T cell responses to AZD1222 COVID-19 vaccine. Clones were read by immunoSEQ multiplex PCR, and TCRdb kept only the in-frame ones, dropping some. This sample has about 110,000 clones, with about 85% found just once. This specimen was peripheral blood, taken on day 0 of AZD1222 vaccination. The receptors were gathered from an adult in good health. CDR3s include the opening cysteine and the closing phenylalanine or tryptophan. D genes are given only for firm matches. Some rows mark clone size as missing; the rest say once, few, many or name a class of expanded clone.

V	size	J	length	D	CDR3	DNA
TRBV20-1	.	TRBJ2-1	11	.	CSAPVYNEQFF	TGCAGTGCCCCGGTATACAATGAGCAGTTCTTC
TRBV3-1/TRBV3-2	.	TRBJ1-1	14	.	CASSPQTANTEAFF	TGTGCCAGCAGCCCCCAGACAGCGAACACTGAAGCTTTCTTT
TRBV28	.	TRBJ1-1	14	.	CASSLTGHNTEAFF	TGTGCCAGCAGTTTGACAGGCCATAACACTGAAGCTTTCTTT
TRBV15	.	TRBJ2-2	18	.	CATSRDPIGAGNTGELFF	TGTGCCACCAGCAGAGATCCCATTGGCGCAGGGAACACCGGGGAGCTGTTTTTT
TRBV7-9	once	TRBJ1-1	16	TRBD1	CASSTTGTGKNTEAFF	TGTGCCAGCAGCACGACCGGGACAGGGAAAAACACTGAAGCTTTCTTT
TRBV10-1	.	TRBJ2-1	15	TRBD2	CASSTGLAGVGEQFF	TGCGCCAGCAGTACAGGACTAGCGGGAGTGGGGGAGCAGTTCTTC
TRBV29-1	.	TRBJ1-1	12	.	CSVGGGRTEAFF	TGCAGCGTTGGGGGGGGTAGGACTGAAGCTTTCTTT
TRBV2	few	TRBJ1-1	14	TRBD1	CASCLGQQNTEAFF	TGTGCCAGTTGCCTGGGACAGCAGAACACTGAAGCTTTCTTT
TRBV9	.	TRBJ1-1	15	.	CASSVGSGRNTEAFF	TGTGCCAGCAGCGTAGGGTCCGGCAGGAACACTGAAGCTTTCTTT
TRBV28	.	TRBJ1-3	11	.	CASSLWDTIYF	TGTGCCAGCAGTTTATGGGACACCATATATTTT
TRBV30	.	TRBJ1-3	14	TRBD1	CAWTLTGTGNTIYF	TGTGCCTGGACCCTGACAGGGACTGGAAACACCATATATTTT
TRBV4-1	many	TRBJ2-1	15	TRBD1	CASSQGWDRHNEQFF	TGCGCCAGCAGCCAGGGGTGGGACAGACACAATGAGCAGTTCTTC
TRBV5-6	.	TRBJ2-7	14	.	CASSLAVYPYEQYF	TGTGCCAGCAGCTTGGCCGTGTATCCCTACGAGCAGTACTTC
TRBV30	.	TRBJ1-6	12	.	CAWRANSRLLHF	TGTGCCTGGAGGGCTAACAGCCGGCTCCTCCACTTT
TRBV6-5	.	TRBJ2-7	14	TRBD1	CASRGTGGYVEQYF	TGTGCCAGCAGGGGGACAGGGGGCTATGTCGAGCAGTACTTC
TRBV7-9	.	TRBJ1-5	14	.	CASSILPSNQPQHF	TGTGCCAGCAGCATACTACCGTCCAATCAGCCCCAGCATTTT
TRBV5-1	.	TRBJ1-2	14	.	CASSQRSALNGYTF	TGCGCCAGCAGCCAACGGTCGGCGTTGAATGGCTACACCTTC
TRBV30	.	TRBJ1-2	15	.	CAWRPMTSKTDGYTF	TGTGCCTGGAGACCCATGACGAGCAAGACGGATGGCTACACCTTC
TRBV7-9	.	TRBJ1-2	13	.	CASSLTETYGYTF	TGTGCCAGCAGCCTGACAGAAACCTATGGCTACACCTTC
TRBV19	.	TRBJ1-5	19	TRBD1	CASAHKLLQGGLSNQPQHF	TGTGCCAGTGCACATAAACTACTCCAGGGGGGTTTGAGCAATCAGCCCCAGCATTTT
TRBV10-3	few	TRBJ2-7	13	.	CAINRQVRDEQYF	TGTGCCATCAACAGACAGGTTCGGGACGAGCAGTACTTC
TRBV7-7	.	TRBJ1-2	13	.	CASSPTPGYGYTF	TGTGCCAGCAGCCCAACGCCCGGCTATGGCTACACCTTC
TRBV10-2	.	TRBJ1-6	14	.	CASSDQGSNSPLHF	TGCGCCAGCAGTGATCAGGGGAGTAATTCACCCCTCCACTTT
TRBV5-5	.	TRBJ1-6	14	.	CASSLEAPNSPLHF	TGTGCCAGCAGCTTAGAGGCTCCTAATTCACCCCTCCACTTT
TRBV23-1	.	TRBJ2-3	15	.	CASSQLGDTADTQYF	TGCGCCAGCAGTCAACTCGGGGATACTGCAGATACGCAGTATTTT
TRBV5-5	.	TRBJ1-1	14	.	CASSLAGDRPEAFF	TGTGCCAGCAGCTTAGCAGGGGATCGACCTGAAGCTTTCTTT
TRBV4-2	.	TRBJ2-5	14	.	CASSQDWGKGTQYF	TGTGCCAGCAGCCAAGATTGGGGGAAGGGGACCCAGTACTTC